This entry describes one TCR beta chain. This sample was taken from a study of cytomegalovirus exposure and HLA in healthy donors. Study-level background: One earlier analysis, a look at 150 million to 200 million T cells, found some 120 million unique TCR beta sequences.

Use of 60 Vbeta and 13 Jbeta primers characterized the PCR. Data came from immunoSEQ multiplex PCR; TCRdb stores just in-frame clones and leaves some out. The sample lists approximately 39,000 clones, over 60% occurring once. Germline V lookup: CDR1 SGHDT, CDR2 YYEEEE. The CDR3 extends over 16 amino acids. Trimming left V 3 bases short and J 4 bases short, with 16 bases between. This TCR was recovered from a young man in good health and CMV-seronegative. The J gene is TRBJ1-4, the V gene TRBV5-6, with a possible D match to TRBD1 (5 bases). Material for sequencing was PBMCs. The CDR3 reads CASSYDVQVDNEKLFF. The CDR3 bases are TGTGCCAGCAGCTATGATGTACAGGTTGATAATGAAAAACTGTTTTTT.